The entry that follows covers one T cell receptor beta chain sequence. This specimen belongs to a study of shared clonotypes between healthy human individuals. Measured with immunoSEQ multiplex PCR; TCRdb has only the in-frame clones, and not every one. Of some 2,500,000 clones detected, around 92% appear once; the ten largest clones hold about 0.36%. Germline V gene data show CDR1 as MDHEN and CDR2 as SYDVKM. The CDR3 spans 15 residues. Trimming shortened V by 4 bases and J by 2 bases, and 15 bases separated the two germline ends. The origin of this receptor is a man between 18 and 29 years old in good health. Some clones in this sample may be carry-over from other donors' samples. V usage is TRBV28 and J usage is TRBJ2-7, with D tentatively TRBD2 (6 bases). Sample: naive CD4+ T cells from PBMCs. Regarding subset: CD45RA+ positively selected. CDR3 residues: CASSSHGGNTYEQYF. The DNA for the CDR3 is TGTGCCAGCAGTTCCCACGGGGGTAATACCTACGAGCAGTACTTC.